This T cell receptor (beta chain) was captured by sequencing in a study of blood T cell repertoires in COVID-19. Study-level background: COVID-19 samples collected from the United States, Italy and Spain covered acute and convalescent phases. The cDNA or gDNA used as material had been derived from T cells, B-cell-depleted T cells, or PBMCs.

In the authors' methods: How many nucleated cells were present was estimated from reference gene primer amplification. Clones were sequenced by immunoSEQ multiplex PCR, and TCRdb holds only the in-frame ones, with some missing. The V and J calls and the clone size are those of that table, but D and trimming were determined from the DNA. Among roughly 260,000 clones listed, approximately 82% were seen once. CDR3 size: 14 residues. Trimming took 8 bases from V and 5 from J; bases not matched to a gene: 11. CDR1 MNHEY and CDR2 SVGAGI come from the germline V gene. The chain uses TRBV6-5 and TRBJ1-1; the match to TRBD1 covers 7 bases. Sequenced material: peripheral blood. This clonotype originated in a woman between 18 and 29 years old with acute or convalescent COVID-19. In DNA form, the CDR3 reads TGTGCCAGCGTACGACGGGAGGGGGCTACTGAAGCTTTCTTT. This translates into CASVRREGATEAFF.